One and the same sample provided the 15 T cell receptor beta chains below, sequenced in a study of OX40 agonist ivuxolimab in advanced cancers. Some clones are missing from TCRdb's copy, which holds only in-frame ones; the method was immunoSEQ multiplex PCR. Of approximately 24,000 clones in the sample, over 60% were seen once. The sample here was CD4+ or CD8+ T cells sorted from blood, taken in a trial of the OX40 agonist ivuxolimab. The receptors originated from an adult with an advanced solid tumor such as melanoma, head and neck, liver or kidney cancer.

V is TRBV5-8 and J is TRBJ2-5, with D perhaps assigned TRBD1 or TRBD2 (6 bases each). CDR3 length: 15 amino acids. Trimming cost V 0 bases and J 4 bases, with 13 bases left between them. CDR1 and CDR2 from the germline V gene are SGHTS and YDEGEE. DNA of the CDR3: TGTGCCAGCAGCTTGGATGGGGGGCGAGGAGAGACCCAGTACTTC. Protein: CASSLDGGRGETQYF. Looking up the rest from reference TRBV5-8 and TRBJ2-5 gives the full variable domain: EAGVTQSPTHLIKTRGQQATLRCSPISGHTSVYWYQQALGLGLQFLLWYDEGEERNRGNFPPRFSGRQFPNYSSELNVNALELEDSALYLCASSLDGGRGETQYFGPGTRLLVL.

This clone was observed a few times. The J gene is TRBJ2-1, the V gene TRBV9, with D uncertain. Trimming took 4 bases from V and 2 from J, leaving 4 bases between them. Germline-derived CDR1 and CDR2 are SGDLS and YYNGEE. The CDR3 totals 12 residues. The CDR3 loop reads CASSSPYNEQFF. The CDR3 DNA follows: TGTGCCAGCAGCTCACCCTACAATGAGCAGTTCTTC.

The chain couples TRBV6-5 to TRBJ1-5, with a tentative D call TRBD1 (5 bases). Germline V CDR1 and CDR2: MNHEY, SVGAGI. V gave up 4 bases and J gave up 3 bases, with 7 bases separating them. The CDR3 spans 13 residues. The CDR3 reads CASSSGYNQPQHF. As DNA, the CDR3 is TGTGCCAGCAGTTCAGGGTACAATCAGCCCCAGCATTTT.

The chain uses TRBV6-4 and TRBJ2-2; D is possibly TRBD2 (5 bases). This CDR3 contains 15 residues. Germline values: CDR1 MRHNA, CDR2 SNTAGT. V was clipped by 4 bases and J by 4 bases, with 13 bases between them. Here the CDR3 DNA reads TGTGCCAGCAGTGTACTTCCCGAGGGCACCGGGGAGCTGTTTTTT. This codes for CASSVLPEGTGELFF.

This clone has a handful of counts. CDR3 DNA sequence: TGTGCCAGCAGTGGGGTGGGGGGGTCCTACAATGAGCAGTTCTTC. Translation gives CASSGVGGSYNEQFF. V usage is TRBV2 and J usage is TRBJ2-1, with 7 bases lining up with TRBD2. The CDR3 runs to 15 residues. Unmatched junction bases numbered 4, after V lost 4 bases and J lost 1 base. In germline, CDR1 is SNHLY, CDR2 FYNNEI.

J is TRBJ2-7 and V is TRBV6-6; D gene uncertain. Germline CDR1 is MNHNY and CDR2 is SVGAGI (reference sequence). CDR3 length: 16 amino acids. V lost 0 bases, J lost 0 bases, and 12 bases lay in between. This chain's CDR3 is CASSYSSSTSSYEQYF. CDR3 DNA: TGTGCCAGCAGTTACTCGTCCAGCACAAGCTCCTACGAGCAGTACTTC.

The chain links TRBV2 to TRBJ1-1; a possible D gene is TRBD1 (5 bases). The CDR3 contains 12 residues. Germline loops: CDR1 SNHLY, CDR2 FYNNEI. V was trimmed by 7 bases and J by 0 bases, leaving 6 bases between them. CDR3 loop: CASTGVNTEAFF. CDR3 nucleotide sequence: TGTGCCAGCACGGGGGTGAACACTGAAGCTTTCTTT.

This sequence joins TRBV14 and TRBJ2-5; D uncertain. This CDR3 spans 15 amino acids. The V gene lost 0 bases and the J gene lost 5 bases, with 13 bases spanning the gap. CDR1 and CDR2 (germline): SGHDN, FVKESK. The CDR3 DNA reads as TGTGCCAGCAGCCAAGATCCCGGGTCGTTGGAGACCCAGTACTTC. Its translation: CASSQDPGSLETQYF.

This chain links TRBV14 with TRBJ2-1; D gene ambiguous. This CDR3 contains 13 residues. The V gene lost 2 bases and the J gene lost 1 base, with 3 bases spanning the gap. Per the germline V gene, CDR1 is SGHDN and CDR2 is FVKESK. CDR3 region: CASSQQSYNEQFF. CDR3 bases: TGTGCCAGCAGCCAACAATCCTACAATGAGCAGTTCTTC.

This clone was recorded a few times. The chain uses TRBV9 and TRBJ2-7, with D unclear. CDR1 is SGDLS and CDR2 is YYNGEE in the germline V gene. Trimming took 0 bases from V and 0 from J, leaving 10 bases between them. The CDR3 length is 15 residues. The CDR3 coding sequence is TGTGCCAGCAGCGTAGGAGACGGAACCTCCTACGAGCAGTACTTC. Protein product: CASSVGDGTSYEQYF.

The J gene is TRBJ2-1, the V gene TRBV7-9; D tentatively fits TRBD1 or TRBD2 (5 bases each). The CDR3 is 13 residues long. The V end was cut by 5 bases, the J end by 4 bases, with 9 bases between. Germline values: CDR1 SEHNR, CDR2 FQNEAQ (reference sequence). CDR3 loop: CASSGTEYNEQFF. In DNA form, the CDR3 reads TGTGCCAGCAGCGGGACGGAATACAATGAGCAGTTCTTC. Variable domain in full (rest from reference TRBV7-9 and TRBJ2-1): DTGVSQNPRHKITKRGQNVTFRCDPISEHNRLYWYRQTLGQGPEFLTYFQNEAQLEKSRLLSDRFSAERPKGSFSTLEIQRTEQGDSAMYLCASSGTEYNEQFFGPGTRLTVL.

This rearrangement joins TRBV2 to TRBJ2-7; possibly TRBD1 or TRBD2 for D (5 bases each). Germline CDR1 is SNHLY and CDR2 is FYNNEI. The CDR3 is made up of 14 amino acids. V gave up 8 bases and J gave up 0 bases, with 14 bases separating them. CDR3 protein: CASGEGRVSYEQYF. CDR3 sequence (DNA): TGTGCCAGCGGAGAGGGGCGGGTCTCCTACGAGCAGTACTTC.

This rearrangement joins TRBV9 to TRBJ2-7, with D unresolved. Trimming stripped 3 bases from V and 0 bases from J, with 13 bases between. This CDR3 region has 15 residues. From germline, CDR1 is SGDLS and CDR2 YYNGEE. CDR3 bases: TGTGCCAGCAGCGCAGAAGCCAGCCACTCCTACGAGCAGTACTTC. It translates to CASSAEASHSYEQYF. Supplemented by reference TRBV9 and TRBJ2-7, the full variable domain reads DSGVTQTPKHLITATGQRVTLRCSPRSGDLSVYWYQQSLDQGLQFLIQYYNGEERAKGNILERFSAQQFPDLHSELNLSSLELGDSALYFCASSAEASHSYEQYFGPGTRLTVT.

The J gene is TRBJ1-6, the V gene TRBV11-2; a weak D match, TRBD1 (5 bases). The germline gives CDR1 SGHAT, CDR2 FQNNGV. The V and J ends lost 6 bases and 8 bases respectively, with 14 bases between them. This CDR3 region has 14 residues. Here the CDR3 DNA reads TGTGCCAGCAGGTTACAGGTCCCTGATTCACCCCTCCACTTT. Amino acid sequence: CASRLQVPDSPLHF.

This chain joins TRBV5-6 and TRBJ1-1; the D is unclear. CDR1 and CDR2 (germline): SGHDT, YYEEEE. Trimming stripped 2 bases from V and 3 bases from J, with 11 bases between. This CDR3 spans 14 amino acids. CDR3 protein: CASSFEGSYTEAFF. The CDR3 DNA reads TGTGCCAGCAGCTTCGAGGGCTCGTACACTGAAGCTTTCTTT.